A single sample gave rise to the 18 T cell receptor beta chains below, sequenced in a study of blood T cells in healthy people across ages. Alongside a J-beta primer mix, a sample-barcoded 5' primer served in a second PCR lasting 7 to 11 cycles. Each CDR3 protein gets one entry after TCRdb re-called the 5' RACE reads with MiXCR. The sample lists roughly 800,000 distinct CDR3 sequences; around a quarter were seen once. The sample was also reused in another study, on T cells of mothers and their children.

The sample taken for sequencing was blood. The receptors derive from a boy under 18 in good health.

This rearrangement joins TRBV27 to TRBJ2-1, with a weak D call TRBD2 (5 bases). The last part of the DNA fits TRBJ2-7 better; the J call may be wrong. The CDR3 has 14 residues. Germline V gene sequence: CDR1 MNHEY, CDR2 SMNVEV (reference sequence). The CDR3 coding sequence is TGTGCCAGCCTCGGGGTTCCAAGCTCCTACGAGCAGTACTTC. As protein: CASLGVPSSYEQYF.

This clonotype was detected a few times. CDR3 sequence reads: CASSLTGNSYEQYF. The CDR3 nucleotides are TGTGCCAGCAGTTTAACTGGTAATTCCTACGAGCAGTACTTC. The V gene is TRBV28, the J gene TRBJ2-7; D unclear. This CDR3 has 14 amino acids. Germline-derived CDR1 and CDR2 are MDHEN and SYDVKM. Trimming took off 2 bases at V and 1 base at J, with 9 bases between the two ends.

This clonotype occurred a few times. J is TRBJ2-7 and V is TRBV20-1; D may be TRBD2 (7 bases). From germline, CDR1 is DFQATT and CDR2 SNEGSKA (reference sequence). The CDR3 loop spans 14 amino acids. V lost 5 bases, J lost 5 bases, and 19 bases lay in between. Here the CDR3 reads CSAVPLGGPHEQYF. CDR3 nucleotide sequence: TGCAGTGCTGTACCTCTCGGGGGGCCACACGAGCAGTACTTC.

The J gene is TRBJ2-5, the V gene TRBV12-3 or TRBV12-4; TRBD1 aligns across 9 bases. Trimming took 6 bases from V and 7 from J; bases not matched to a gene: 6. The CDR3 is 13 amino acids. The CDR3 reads CASRQGAGVTQYF. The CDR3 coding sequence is TGTGCCAGCAGACAGGGGGCGGGCGTGACCCAGTACTTC.

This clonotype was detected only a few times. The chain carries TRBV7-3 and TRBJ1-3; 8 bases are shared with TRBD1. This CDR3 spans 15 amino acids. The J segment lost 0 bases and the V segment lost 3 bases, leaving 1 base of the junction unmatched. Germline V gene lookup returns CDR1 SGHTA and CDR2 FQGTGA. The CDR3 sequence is CASSLDRDSGNTIYF. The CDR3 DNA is TGTGCCAGCAGCTTGGACAGGGACTCTGGAAACACCATATATTTT.

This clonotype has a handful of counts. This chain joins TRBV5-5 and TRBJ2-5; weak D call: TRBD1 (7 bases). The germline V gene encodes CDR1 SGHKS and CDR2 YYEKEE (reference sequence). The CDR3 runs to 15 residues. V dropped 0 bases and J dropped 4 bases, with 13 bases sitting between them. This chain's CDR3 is CASSLDAGGPETQYF. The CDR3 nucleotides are TGTGCCAGCAGCTTGGATGCAGGGGGGCCAGAGACCCAGTACTTC.

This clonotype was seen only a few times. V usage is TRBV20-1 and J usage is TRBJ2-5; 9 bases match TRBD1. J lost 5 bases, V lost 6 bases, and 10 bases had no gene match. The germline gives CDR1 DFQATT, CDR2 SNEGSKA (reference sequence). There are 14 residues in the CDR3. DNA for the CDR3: TGCAGTGCCACGGGACAGGGTGCTTTGGAGACCCAGTACTTC. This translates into CSATGQGALETQYF.

CDR3 nucleotides: TGCGCCAGCAGCTTGGATGGGGCCTCCGGGGCCAACGTCCTGACTTTC. Translation gives CASSLDGASGANVLTF. V usage is TRBV5-1 and J usage is TRBJ2-6; TRBD1 is a possible D gene (5 bases). Trimming left V 0 bases short and J 4 bases short, with 11 bases between. Germline assignment: CDR1 SGHRS and CDR2 YFSETQ. The CDR3 totals 16 residues. Full variable domain (rest looked up from reference TRBV5-1 and TRBJ2-6): KAGVTQTPRYLIKTRGQQVTLSCSPISGHRSVSWYQQTPGQGLQFLFEYFSETQRNKGNFPGRFSGRQFSNSRSEMNVSTLELGDSALYLCASSLDGASGANVLTFGAGSRLTVL.

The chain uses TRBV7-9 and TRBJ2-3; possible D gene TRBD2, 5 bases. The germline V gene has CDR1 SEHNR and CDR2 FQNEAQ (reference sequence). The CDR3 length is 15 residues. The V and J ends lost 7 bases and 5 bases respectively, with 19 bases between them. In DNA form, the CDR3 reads TGTGCCAGCAACCCGTCAGGCTCCCGGGGAGATACGCAGTATTTT. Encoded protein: CASNPSGSRGDTQYF.

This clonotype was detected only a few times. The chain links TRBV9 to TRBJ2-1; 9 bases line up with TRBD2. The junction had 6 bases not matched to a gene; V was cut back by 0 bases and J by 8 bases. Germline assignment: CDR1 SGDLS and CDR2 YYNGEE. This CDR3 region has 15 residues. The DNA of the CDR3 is TGTGCCAGCAGCGTAGGGGGCGGGGGGGAATATGAGCAGTTCTTC. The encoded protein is CASSVGGGGEYEQFF.

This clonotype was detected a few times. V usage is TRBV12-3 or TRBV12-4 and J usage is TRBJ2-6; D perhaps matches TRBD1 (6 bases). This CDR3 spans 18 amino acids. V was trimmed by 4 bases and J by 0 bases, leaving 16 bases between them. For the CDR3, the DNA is TGTGCCAGCAGTTCTCTAATGGACAGAAACTCTGGGGCCAACGTCCTGACTTTC. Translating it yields CASSSLMDRNSGANVLTF.

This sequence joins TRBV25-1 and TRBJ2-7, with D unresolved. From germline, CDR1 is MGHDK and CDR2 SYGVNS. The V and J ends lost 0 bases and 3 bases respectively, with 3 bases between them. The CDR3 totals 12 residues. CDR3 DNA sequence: TGTGCCAGCAGTGAATATCTCTACGAGCAGTACTTC. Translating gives CASSEYLYEQYF.

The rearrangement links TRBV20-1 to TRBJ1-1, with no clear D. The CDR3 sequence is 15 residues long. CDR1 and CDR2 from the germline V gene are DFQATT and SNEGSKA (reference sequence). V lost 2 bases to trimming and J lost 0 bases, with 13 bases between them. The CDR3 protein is CSARLPGRMNTEAFF. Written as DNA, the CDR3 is TGCAGTGCTAGACTCCCCGGCAGGATGAACACTGAAGCTTTCTTT.

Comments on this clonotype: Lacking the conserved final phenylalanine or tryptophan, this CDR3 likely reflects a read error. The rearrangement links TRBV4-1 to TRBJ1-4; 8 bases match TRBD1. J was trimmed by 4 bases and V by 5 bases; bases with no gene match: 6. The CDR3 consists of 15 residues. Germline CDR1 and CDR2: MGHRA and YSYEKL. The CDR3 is CASSSWGQVNEKLFL. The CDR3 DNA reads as TGCGCCAGCAGCTCCTGGGGACAGGTTAATGAAAAACTGTTTTTA.

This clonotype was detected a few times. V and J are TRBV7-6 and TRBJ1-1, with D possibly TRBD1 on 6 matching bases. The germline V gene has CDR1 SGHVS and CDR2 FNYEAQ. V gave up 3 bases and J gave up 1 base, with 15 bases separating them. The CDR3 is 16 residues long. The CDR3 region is CASSFGGARPNTEAFF. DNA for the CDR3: TGTGCCAGCAGCTTTGGGGGGGCACGGCCGAACACTGAAGCTTTCTTT.

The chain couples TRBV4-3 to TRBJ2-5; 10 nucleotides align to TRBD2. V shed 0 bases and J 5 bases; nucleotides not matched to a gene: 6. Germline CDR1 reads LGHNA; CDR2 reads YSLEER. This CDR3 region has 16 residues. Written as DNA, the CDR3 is TGCGCCAGCAGCCAAGATAGCGGGGGGACGGGTGAGACCCAGTACTTC. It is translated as CASSQDSGGTGETQYF.

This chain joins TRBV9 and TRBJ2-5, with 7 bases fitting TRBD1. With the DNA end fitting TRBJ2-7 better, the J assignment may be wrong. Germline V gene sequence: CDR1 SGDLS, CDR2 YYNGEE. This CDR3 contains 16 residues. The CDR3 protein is CASSAQTTGVVDEQYF. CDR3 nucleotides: TGTGCCAGCAGCGCGCAAACTACAGGGGTTGTGGACGAGCAGTACTTC.

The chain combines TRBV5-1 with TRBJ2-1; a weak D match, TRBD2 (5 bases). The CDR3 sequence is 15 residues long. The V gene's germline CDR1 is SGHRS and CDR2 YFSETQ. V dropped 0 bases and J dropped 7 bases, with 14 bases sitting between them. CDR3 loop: CASSLGARDWNEQFF. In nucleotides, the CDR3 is TGCGCCAGCAGCTTGGGGGCGAGGGATTGGAATGAGCAGTTCTTC.